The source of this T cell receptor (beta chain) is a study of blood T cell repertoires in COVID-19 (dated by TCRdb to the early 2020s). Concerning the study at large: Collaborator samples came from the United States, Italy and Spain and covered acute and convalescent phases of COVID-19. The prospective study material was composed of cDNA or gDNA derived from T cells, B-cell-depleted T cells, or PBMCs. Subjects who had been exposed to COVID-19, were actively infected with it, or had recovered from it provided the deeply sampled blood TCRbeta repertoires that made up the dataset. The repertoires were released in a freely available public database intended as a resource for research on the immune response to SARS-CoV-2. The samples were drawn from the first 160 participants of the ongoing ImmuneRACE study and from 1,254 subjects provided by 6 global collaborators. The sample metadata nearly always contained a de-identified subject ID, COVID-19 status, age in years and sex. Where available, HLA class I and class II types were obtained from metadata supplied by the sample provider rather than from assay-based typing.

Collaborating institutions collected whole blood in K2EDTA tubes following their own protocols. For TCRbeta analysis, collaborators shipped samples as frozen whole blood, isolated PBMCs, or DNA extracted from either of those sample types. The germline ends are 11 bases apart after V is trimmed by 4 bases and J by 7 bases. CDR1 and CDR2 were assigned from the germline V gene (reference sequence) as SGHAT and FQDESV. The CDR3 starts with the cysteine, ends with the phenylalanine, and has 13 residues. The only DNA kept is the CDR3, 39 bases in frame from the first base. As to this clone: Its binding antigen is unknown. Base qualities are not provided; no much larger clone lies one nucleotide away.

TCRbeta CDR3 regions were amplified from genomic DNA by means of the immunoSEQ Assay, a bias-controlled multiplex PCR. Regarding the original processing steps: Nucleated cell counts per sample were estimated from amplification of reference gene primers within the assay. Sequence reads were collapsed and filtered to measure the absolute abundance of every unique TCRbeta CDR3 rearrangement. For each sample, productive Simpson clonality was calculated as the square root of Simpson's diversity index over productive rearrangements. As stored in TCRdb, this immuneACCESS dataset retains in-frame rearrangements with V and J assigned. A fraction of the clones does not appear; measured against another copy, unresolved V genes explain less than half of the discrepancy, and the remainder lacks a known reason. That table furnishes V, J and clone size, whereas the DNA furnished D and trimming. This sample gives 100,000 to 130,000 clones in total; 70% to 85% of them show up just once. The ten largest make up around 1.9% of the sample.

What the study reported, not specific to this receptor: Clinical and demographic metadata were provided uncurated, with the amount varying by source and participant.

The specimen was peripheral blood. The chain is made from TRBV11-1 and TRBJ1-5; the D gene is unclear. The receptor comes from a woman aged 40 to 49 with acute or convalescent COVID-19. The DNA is TGTGCCAGCAGCTCCCCTGCGGGGCAGCCCCAGCATTTT. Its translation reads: CASSSPAGQPQHF.